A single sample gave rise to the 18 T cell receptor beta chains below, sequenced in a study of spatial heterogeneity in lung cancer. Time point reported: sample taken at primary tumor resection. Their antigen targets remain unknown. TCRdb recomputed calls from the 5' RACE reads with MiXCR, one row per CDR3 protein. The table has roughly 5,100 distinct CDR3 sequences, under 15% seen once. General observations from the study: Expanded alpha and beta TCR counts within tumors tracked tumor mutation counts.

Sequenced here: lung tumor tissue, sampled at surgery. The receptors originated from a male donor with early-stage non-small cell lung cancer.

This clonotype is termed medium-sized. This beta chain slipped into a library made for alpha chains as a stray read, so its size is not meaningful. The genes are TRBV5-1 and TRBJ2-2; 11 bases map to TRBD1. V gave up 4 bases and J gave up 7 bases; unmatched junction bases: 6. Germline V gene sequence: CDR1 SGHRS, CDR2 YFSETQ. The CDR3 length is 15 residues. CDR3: CASSPRTGGDGELFF. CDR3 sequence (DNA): TGCGCCAGCAGCCCCCGGACAGGGGGCGACGGGGAGCTGTTTTTT.

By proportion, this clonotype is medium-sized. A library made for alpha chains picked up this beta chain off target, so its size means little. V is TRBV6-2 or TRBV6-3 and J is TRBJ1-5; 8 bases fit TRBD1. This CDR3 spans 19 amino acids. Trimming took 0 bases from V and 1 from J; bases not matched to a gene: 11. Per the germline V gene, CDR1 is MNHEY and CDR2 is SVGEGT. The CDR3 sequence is CASSYSRSDREQSNQPQHF. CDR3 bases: TGTGCCAGCAGTTACTCGAGATCGGACAGGGAGCAAAGCAATCAGCCCCAGCATTTT.

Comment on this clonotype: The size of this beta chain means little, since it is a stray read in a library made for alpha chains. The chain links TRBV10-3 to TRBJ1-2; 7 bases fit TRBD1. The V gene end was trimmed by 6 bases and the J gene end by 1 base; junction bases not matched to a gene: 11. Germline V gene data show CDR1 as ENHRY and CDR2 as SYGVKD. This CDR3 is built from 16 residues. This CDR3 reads CAIRDSTGQLNYGYTF. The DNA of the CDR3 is TGTGCCATCAGAGATTCGACGGGACAGCTTAACTATGGCTACACCTTC.

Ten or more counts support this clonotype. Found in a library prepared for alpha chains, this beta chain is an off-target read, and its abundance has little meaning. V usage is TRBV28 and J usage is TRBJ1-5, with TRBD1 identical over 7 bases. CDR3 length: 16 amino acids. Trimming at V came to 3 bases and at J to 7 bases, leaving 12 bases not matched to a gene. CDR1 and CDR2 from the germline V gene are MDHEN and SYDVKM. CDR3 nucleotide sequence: TGTGCCAGCAGTTTGACAGGGTACGGAGCCTGGCAGCCCCAGCATTTT. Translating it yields CASSLTGYGAWQPQHF. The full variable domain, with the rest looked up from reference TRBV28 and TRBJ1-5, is DVKVTQSSRYLVKRTGEKVFLECVQDMDHENMFWYRQDPGLGLRLIYFSYDVKMKEKGDIPEGYSVSREKKERFSLILESASTNQTSMYLCASSLTGYGAWQPQHFGDGTRLSIL.

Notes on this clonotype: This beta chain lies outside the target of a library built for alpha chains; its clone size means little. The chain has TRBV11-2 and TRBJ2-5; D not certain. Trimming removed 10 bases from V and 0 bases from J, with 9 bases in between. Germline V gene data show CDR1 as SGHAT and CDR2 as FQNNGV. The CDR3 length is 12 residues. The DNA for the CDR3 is TGTGCCACCTCGTATAACCAAGAGACCCAGTACTTC. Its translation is CATSYNQETQYF.

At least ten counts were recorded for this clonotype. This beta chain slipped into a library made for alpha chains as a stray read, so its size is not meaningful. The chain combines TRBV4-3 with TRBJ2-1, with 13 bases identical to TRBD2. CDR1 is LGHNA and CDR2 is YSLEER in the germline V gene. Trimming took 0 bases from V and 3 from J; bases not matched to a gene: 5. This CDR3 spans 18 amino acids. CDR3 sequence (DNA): TGCGCCAGCAGCCAAGAACTAGCGGGAGGGCCTAGCTACAATGAGCAGTTCTTC. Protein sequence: CASSQELAGGPSYNEQFF.

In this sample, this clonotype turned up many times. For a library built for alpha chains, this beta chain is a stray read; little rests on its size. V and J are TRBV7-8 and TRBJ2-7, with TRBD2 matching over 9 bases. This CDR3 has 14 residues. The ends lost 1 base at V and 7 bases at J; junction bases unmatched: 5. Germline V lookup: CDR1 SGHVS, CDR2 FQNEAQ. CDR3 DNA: TGTGCCAGCAGCTTAGTGCGGGAGGGCCGGGAGCAGTACTTC. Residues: CASSLVREGREQYF.

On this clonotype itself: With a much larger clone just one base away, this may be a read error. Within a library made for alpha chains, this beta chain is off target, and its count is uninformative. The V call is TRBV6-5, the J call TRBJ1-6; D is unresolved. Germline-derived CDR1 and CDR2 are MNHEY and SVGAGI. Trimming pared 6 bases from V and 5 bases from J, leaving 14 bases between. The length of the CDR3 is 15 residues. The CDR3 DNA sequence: TGTGCCAGCAGATCCTCGAGGTGGCATAATTCACCCCTCCACTTT. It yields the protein CASRSSRWHNSPLHF.

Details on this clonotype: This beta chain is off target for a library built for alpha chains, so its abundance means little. CDR3 sequence reads: CSVDPEADTQYF. CDR3 bases: TGCAGCGTTGACCCAGAGGCGGATACGCAGTATTTT. The genes are TRBV29-1 and TRBJ2-3; D is undetermined. This CDR3 region has 12 residues. The germline gives CDR1 SQVTM, CDR2 ANQGSEA. The V end was cut by 3 bases, the J end by 6 bases, with 10 bases between.

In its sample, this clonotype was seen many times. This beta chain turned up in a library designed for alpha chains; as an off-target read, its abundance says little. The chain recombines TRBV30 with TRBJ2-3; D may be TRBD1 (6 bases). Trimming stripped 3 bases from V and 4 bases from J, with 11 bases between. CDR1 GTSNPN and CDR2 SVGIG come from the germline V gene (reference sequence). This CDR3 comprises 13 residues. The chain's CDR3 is CAWRSPGADTQYF. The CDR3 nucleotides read TGTGCCTGGAGGAGCCCAGGGGCAGATACGCAGTATTTT. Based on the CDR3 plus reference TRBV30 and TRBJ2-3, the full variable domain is SQTIHQWPATLVQPVGSPLSLECTVEGTSNPNLYWYRQAAGRGLQLLFYSVGIGQISSEVPQNLSASRPQDRQFILSSKKLLLSDSGFYLCAWRSPGADTQYFGPGTRLTVL.

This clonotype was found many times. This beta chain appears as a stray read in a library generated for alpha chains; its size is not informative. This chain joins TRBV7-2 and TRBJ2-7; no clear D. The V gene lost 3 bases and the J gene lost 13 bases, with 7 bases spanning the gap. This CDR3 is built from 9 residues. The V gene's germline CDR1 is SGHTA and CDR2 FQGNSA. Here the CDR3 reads CASSFPNYF. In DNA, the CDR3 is TGTGCCAGCAGCTTCCCAAACTACTTC.

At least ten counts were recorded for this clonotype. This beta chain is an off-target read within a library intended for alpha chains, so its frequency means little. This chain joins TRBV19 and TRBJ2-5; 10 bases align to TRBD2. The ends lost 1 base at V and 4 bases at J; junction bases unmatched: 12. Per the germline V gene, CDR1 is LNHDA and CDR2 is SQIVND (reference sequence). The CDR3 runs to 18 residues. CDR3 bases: TGTGCCAGTAGTATAGGGGCTCCTAGCGGGAGTATTTTAGAGACCCAGTACTTC. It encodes CASSIGAPSGSILETQYF.

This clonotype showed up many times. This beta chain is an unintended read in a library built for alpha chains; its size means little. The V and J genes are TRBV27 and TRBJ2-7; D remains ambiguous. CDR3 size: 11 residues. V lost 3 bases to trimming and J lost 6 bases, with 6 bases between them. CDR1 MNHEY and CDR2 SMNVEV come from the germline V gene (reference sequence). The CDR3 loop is CASSFGLEQYF. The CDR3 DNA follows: TGTGCCAGCAGTTTCGGTCTCGAGCAGTACTTC.

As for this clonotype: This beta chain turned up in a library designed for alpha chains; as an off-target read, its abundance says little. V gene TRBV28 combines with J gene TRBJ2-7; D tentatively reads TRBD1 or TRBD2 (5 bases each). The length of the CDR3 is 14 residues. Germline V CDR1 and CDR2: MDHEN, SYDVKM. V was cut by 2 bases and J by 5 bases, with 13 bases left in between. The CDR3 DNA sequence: TGTGCCAGCAGTTTAGAGGGGTTTCAGGACGAGCAGTACTTC. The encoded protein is CASSLEGFQDEQYF.

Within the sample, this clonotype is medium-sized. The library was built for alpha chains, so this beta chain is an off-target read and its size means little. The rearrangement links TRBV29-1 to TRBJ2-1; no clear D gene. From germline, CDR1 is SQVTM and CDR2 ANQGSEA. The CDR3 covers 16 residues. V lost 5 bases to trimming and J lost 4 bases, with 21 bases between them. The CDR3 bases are TGCAGCGTTCAGGCTCACTCCCTAGGGATATACAATGAGCAGTTCTTC. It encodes CSVQAHSLGIYNEQFF.

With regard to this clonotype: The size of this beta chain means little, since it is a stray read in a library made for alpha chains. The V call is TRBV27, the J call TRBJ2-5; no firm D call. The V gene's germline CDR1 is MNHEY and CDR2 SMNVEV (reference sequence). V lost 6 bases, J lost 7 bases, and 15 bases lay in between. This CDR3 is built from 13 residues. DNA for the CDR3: TGTGCCAGCAGAGGAGTAACCTCTTTGACCCAGTACTTC. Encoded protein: CASRGVTSLTQYF.

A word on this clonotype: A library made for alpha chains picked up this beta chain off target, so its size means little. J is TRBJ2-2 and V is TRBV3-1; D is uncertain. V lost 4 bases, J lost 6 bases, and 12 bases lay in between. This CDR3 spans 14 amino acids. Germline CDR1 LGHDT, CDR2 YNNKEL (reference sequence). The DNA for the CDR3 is TGTGCCAGCAGCCGCCGACGTGACTCCGGGGAGCTGTTTTTT. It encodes CASSRRRDSGELFF.

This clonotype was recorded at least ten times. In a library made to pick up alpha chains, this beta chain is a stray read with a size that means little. The CDR3 region has the DNA TGTGCCAGCAGTTCCGGGACAGGGGGCTTCTACGAGCAGTACTTC. Its translation: CASSSGTGGFYEQYF. The J gene is TRBJ2-7, the V gene TRBV5-6; 12 nucleotides line up with TRBD1. CDR1 and CDR2 from the germline V gene are SGHDT and YYEEEE. The CDR3 runs to 15 residues. V lost 5 bases and J lost 3; bases outside the gene matches: 6.